The sequence of this T cell receptor beta chain was determined in a study of blood T cell repertoires in COVID-19 (TCRdb year 2020). A note on the overall study: Samples covering the acute and convalescent phases of COVID-19 were provided by collaborators in the United States, Italy and Spain. The material from the prospective study consisted of cDNA or gDNA derived from T cells, B-cell-depleted T cells, or PBMCs. Subjects who had been exposed to COVID-19, were actively infected with it, or had recovered from it provided the deeply sampled blood TCRbeta repertoires that made up the dataset. A freely available public database, intended as a resource for researchers studying the immune response to SARS-CoV-2, is where the repertoires were released. The samples were drawn from the first 160 participants of the ongoing ImmuneRACE study and from over a thousand subjects provided by 6 global collaborators. A de-identified subject ID, COVID-19 status, age in years and sex were almost always included in the sample metadata. Where HLA class I and class II types were available, the types were taken from metadata supplied by the sample provider, not from assay-based typing. Overall study outcomes, separate from this receptor: The amount of clinical and demographic metadata varied by source and participant and was provided uncurated.

In the case of this clone: What antigen it recognizes has not been identified. Base qualities are missing; no much larger clone stands one base away.

The immunoSEQ Assay, a bias-controlled multiplex PCR, was used to amplify TCRbeta CDR3 regions from genomic DNA. Concerning the study's data processing: Nucleated cell counts per sample were estimated from amplification of reference gene primers within the assay. Sequence reads were collapsed and filtered to measure the absolute abundance of every unique TCRbeta CDR3 rearrangement. For each sample, productive Simpson clonality was calculated as the square root of Simpson's diversity index over productive rearrangements. In TCRdb, the immuneACCESS table is reduced to in-frame sequences with V and J assigned. These tables do not hold every clone; where another copy was compared, an unresolved V gene accounts for under half, and the others remain unexplained. V, J and clone size reflect that table, while D and trimming were determined from the DNA. The sample data list over 80,000 clones, and roughly nine tenths of these were observed just once. The top ten clones comprise about a tenth of the sample.

Whole blood was collected in K2EDTA tubes by collaborating institutions according to the institutions' own protocols. For TCRbeta analysis, collaborators shipped samples as frozen whole blood, isolated PBMCs, or DNA extracted from either of those sample types. The germline V gene supplies CDR1 KGHDR and CDR2 SFDVKD. From its cysteine to its phenylalanine, the CDR3 spans 14 amino acids. The entry retains the CDR3 DNA only, 42 bases that are in frame from base 1. V and J are truncated by 5 bases and 1 base respectively, leaving an intervening sequence of 10 bases. The sequence joins TRBV24-1 to TRBJ1-1; 6 matching bases give a weak D call of TRBD1. This TCR was sampled from a man aged 45-60 years with acute or convalescent COVID-19. The material sequenced was peripheral blood. The CDR3 region: CATSARGANTEAFF. The DNA sequence is as follows: TGTGCCACCAGTGCCAGGGGTGCGAACACTGAAGCTTTCTTT.